A selection of T cell receptor beta chains follows, all from one sample in a study of OX40 agonist ivuxolimab in advanced cancers. Measured with immunoSEQ multiplex PCR; TCRdb has only the in-frame clones, and not every one. The sample lists fewer than 40,000 clones, around 90% occurring once. The source material was CD4+ or CD8+ T cells sorted from blood, sampled in a trial of the OX40 agonist ivuxolimab. These receptors all stem from an adult with an advanced solid tumor such as melanoma, head and neck, liver or kidney cancer. The CDR3 runs from the conserved cysteine through the conserved F or W.

TRBJ2-3 TRBV5-1 CASSLAGLAGTDTQYF
TRBJ2-1 TRBV14 CASSQGGGYEAGFF
TRBJ2-7 TRBV5-1 CASSSGTGPYEQYF
TRBJ2-1 TRBV7-2 CASSSSGSLNEQFF
TRBJ2-7 TRBV28 CASSVGTSGVYEQYF
TRBJ2-3 TRBV7-9 CASSSLGLRRPTDTQYF
TRBJ1-1 TRBV5-8 CASIRSAEAFF
TRBJ1-1 TRBV5-5 CASSLVRGTEAFF
TRBJ2-7 TRBV29-1 CSVDFAGGVGPPYEQYF
TRBJ1-2 TRBV28 CASSPPQTGQATYGYTF
TRBJ2-6 TRBV29-1 CSADQSGSSGANVLTF
TRBJ1-5 TRBV19 CASSIWGVVGNQPQHF
TRBJ2-5 TRBV9 CASSPSPPTGLGGETQYF
TRBJ1-2 TRBV5-6 CASSLAGSDYGYTF
TRBJ2-7 TRBV29-1 CSVARGRSYEQYF
TRBJ2-1 TRBV9 CASSVGNSGQLAYNEQFF
TRBJ1-6 TRBV11-2 CASSFAGLNSPLHF
TRBJ2-2 TRBV10-3 CAINPDATGELFF
TRBJ2-3 TRBV27 CASSTSGSHPRTQYF
TRBJ2-1 TRBV28 CATRTADHNEQFF
TRBJ2-7 TRBV28 CASSLSSEQYF
TRBJ2-1 TRBV28 CATRTSGYNEQFF
TRBJ2-5 TRBV5-1 CASSQGRNEGETQYF
TRBJ1-2 TRBV5-5 CASSQPTEIYGYTF
TRBJ2-1 TRBV30 CAWRVWNEQFF
TRBJ2-5 TRBV5-1 CASSLAGHQETQYF
TRBJ2-7 TRBV18 CASSPPGLAASYEQYF
TRBJ1-3 TRBV19 CASSNRGTGNTIYF
TRBJ1-5 TRBV7-8 CALGGDNQPQHF
TRBJ2-6 TRBV7-9 CASSLILGATGANVLTF
TRBJ2-7 TRBV6-5 CASSSPQGARHF
TRBJ2-7 TRBV23-1 CASSQGQGAAGVYEQYF